This TCR beta chain was profiled in a study of Ad26.COV2.S vaccination and SARS-CoV-2 variants. The table came from immunoSEQ multiplex PCR; TCRdb's copy has only in-frame clones and leaves some out. The data contain 360,000 or so clones, 89% of them singletons. Per the germline V gene, CDR1 is MNHEY and CDR2 is SVGAGI. CDR3 size: 15 residues. V was pared by 5 bases and J by 6 bases, with 17 bases between. Treatment meaning: some 20 received Ad26.COV2.S at low or high dose, single or two shots; about 5 received placebo; per-sample allocation not given. Samples were taken on day 63 after the first vaccine or placebo injection.

The chain couples TRBV6-5 to TRBJ1-5, with D possibly matching TRBD1 (6 bases). This sequence originates from a person aged 18-65 years who received the Ad26.COV2.S COVID-19 vaccine or a placebo. This specimen was peripheral blood, taken in a trial of Ad26.COV2.S vaccine versus placebo. For the CDR3, the DNA is TGTGCCAGCAGTCGGGGGGCCCGGTCGGGTCAGCCCCAGCATTTT. Its translation is CASSRGARSGQPQHF.